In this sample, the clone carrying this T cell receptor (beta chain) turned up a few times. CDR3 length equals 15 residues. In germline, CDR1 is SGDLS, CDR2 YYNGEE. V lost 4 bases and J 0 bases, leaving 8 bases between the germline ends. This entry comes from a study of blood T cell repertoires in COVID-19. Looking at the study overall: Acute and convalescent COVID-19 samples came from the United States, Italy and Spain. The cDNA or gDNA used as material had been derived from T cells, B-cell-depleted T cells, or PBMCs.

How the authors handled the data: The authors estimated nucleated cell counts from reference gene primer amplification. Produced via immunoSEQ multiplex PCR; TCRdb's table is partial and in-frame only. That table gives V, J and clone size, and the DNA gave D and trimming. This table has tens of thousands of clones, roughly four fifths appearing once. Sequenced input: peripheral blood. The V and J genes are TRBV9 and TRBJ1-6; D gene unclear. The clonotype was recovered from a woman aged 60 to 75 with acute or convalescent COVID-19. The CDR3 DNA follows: TGTGCCAGCAGCATCGAGAGCTCCTATAATTCACCCCTCCACTTT. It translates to CASSIESSYNSPLHF. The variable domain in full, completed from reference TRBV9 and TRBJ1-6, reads DSGVTQTPKHLITATGQRVTLRCSPRSGDLSVYWYQQSLDQGLQFLIQYYNGEERAKGNILERFSAQQFPDLHSELNLSSLELGDSALYFCASSIESSYNSPLHFGNGTRLTVT.